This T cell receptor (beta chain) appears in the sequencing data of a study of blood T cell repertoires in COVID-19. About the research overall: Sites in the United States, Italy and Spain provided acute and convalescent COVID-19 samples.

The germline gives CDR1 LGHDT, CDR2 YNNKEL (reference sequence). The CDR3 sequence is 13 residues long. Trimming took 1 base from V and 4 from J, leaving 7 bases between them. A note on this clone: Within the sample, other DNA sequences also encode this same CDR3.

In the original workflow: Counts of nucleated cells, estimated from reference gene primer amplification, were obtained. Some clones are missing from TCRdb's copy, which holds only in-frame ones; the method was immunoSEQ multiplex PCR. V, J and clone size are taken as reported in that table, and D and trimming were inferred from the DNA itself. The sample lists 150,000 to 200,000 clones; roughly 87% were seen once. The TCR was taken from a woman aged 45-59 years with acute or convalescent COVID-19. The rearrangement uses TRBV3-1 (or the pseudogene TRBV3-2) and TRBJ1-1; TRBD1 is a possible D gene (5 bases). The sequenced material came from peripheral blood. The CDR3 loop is CASSQVGGTEAFF. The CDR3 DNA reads TGTGCCAGCAGCCAAGTGGGGGGCACTGAAGCTTTCTTT.